The sequence of this TCR beta chain was determined in a study of T cells in localized non-small cell lung cancer. Study-wide results and limits: Adjacent lung was found to contain a median roughly 50 of the top 100 tumor clones. It was uninvolved adjacent lung that showed the highest T cell clonality, exceeding tumor. Longer overall survival accompanied higher blood T cell density.

As for this clone: Its antigen is not identified.

The data were produced by immunoSEQ multiplex PCR, yet TCRdb's version contains in-frame clones alone and is incomplete. The repertoire holds about 21,000 clones, with 85% to 90% as singletons. CDR1 DFQATT and CDR2 SNEGSKA come from the germline V gene (reference sequence). Trimming took 0 bases from V and 5 from J, leaving 4 bases between them. The CDR3 consists of 11 residues. Sequencing used peripheral blood, obtained before any cancer treatment. The receptor was derived from a male donor aged 60 or over with stage I squamous cell lung carcinoma. V is TRBV20-1 and J is TRBJ1-1; D gene unclear. CDR3 in amino acids: CSARDRTEAFF. As DNA, the CDR3 is TGCAGTGCTAGAGACCGGACTGAAGCTTTCTTT.